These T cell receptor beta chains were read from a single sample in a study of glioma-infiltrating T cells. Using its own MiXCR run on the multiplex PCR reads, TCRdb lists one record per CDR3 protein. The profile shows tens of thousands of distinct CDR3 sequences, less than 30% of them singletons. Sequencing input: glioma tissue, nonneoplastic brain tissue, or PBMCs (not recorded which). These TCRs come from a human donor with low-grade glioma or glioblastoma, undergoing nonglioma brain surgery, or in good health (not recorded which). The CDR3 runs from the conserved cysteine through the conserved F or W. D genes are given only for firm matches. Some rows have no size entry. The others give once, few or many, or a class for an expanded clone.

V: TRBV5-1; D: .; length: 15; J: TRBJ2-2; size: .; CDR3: CASSYTTGTTGGLFF; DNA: TGCGCCAGCAGCTACACTACAGGGACGACCGGGGGGCTGTTTTTT
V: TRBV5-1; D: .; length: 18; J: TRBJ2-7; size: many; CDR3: CASSSTLPGRRQAYEQYF; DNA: TGCGCCAGCAGCTCAACTCTCCCAGGAAGGAGACAGGCCTACGAGCAGTACTTC
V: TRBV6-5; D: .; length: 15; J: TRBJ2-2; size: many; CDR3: CASSYGGADTGELFF; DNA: TGTGCCAGCAGTTACGGGGGGGCCGACACCGGGGAGCTGTTTTTT
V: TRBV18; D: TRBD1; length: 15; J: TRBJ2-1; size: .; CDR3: CASSPPGQGSNEQFF; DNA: TGTGCCAGCTCACCACCGGGACAGGGGTCCAATGAGCAGTTCTTC
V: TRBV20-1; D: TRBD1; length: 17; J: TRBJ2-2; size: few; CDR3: CSARDPGTGGGTGELFF; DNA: TGCAGTGCTAGAGACCCCGGGACAGGGGGCGGGACCGGGGAGCTGTTTTTT
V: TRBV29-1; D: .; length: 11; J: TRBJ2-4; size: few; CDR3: CSVVLQSTQYF; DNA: TGCAGCGTTGTCCTCCAGAGTACCCAGTACTTC
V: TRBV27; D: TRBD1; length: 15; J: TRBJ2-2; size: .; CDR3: CASSLGTGKTGELFF; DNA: TGTGCCAGCAGTCTTGGGACAGGGAAAACCGGGGAGCTGTTTTTT
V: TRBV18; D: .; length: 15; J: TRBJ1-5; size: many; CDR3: CASSPSAGLGQPQHF; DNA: TGTGCCAGCTCACCAAGCGCAGGGCTTGGTCAGCCCCAGCATTTT
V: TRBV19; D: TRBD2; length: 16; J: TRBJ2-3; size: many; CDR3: CASSFLAGVVTDTQYF; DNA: TGTGCCAGTAGTTTCCTAGCGGGAGTAGTGACAGATACGCAGTATTTT
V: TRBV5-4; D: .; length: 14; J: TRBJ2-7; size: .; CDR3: CASSPSKRQDEQYF; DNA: TGTGCCAGCAGCCCTTCAAAGCGACAGGACGAGCAGTACTTC
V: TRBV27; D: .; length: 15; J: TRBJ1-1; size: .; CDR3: CASTPGYPMNSGAFF; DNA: TGTGCCAGCACCCCGGGATATCCCATGAACTCTGGAGCTTTCTTT
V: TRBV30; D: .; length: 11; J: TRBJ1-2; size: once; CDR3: CAWRPGYGYTF; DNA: TGTGCCTGGAGGCCCGGATATGGCTACACCTTC
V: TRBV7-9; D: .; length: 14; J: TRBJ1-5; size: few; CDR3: CASSPRTDNQPQHF; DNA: TGTGCCAGCAGCCCTCGGACGGACAATCAGCCCCAGCATTTT
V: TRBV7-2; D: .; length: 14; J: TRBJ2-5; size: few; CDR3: CASSEWAGTETQYF; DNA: TGTGCCAGCAGCGAGTGGGCTGGGACTGAGACCCAGTACTTC